The sequence of this TCR beta chain was determined in a study of CD8+CD57+ T cells in acquired aplastic anemia. This clonotype was seen more than once but under ten times. Patients chosen for sequencing had CD8+CD57+ cells that had expanded, as shown by flow cytometry. CDR3 and TCR beta VDJ profiling relied on genomic DNA as the template. Each CDR3 protein gets one entry after TCRdb re-called the reads with MiXCR. This sample has 120,000 or so distinct CDR3 sequences, with 40% found just once. This TCR was sampled from a human donor with aplastic anemia. Sample: sorted CD4+, CD8+, or CD8+CD57+ T cells (not recorded which) from PBMCs.

The CDR3 protein is CASSIVGSSNQPQHF. The CDR3 DNA reads TGTGCCAGTAGTATAGTAGGCAGTAGCAATCAGCCCCAGCATTTT. J is TRBJ1-5 and V is TRBV19; D is undetermined. Germline CDR1 is LNHDA and CDR2 is SQIVND (reference sequence). The CDR3 loop spans 15 amino acids. Trimming took 1 base from V and 0 from J, leaving 7 bases between them.